The rows below give T cell receptor beta chains drawn from one sample of a study of OX40 agonist ivuxolimab in advanced cancers. TCRdb's copy holds only in-frame clones and misses some; the assay was immunoSEQ multiplex PCR. This table holds 60,000 or so clones, over 75% found once. Here the sequenced sample was CD4+ or CD8+ T cells sorted from blood, taken in a trial of the OX40 agonist ivuxolimab. Receptors were obtained from an adult with an advanced solid tumor such as melanoma, head and neck, liver or kidney cancer. Both conserved end residues are part of each CDR3. Each record gives: J gene, clone size, CDR3 length, D gene, V gene, CDR3 DNA, CDR3 protein. The D gene is left open where the match is weak. Not all rows give a size; the values are once, few, many and, for expanded clones, a class.

>TRBJ1-1|-|13|-|TRBV7-3
TGTGCCAGCAGCTTTCGGAAGGGGACTGAAGCTTTCTTT
CASSFRKGTEAFF
>TRBJ2-1|-|16|-|TRBV28
TGTGCCAGCAGCCAATTCCACGTTCCTCCGTACGTTGAGCAGTTCTTC
CASSQFHVPPYVEQFF
>TRBJ1-2|-|14|-|TRBV6-6
TGTGCCAGCAGAGAGGACAGATTCGATCATGGCTACACCTTC
CASREDRFDHGYTF
>TRBJ2-2|-|16|TRBD1|TRBV19
TGTGCCAGTAGTACTCACCCGGGACAGGGGACCGGGGAGCTGTTTTTT
CASSTHPGQGTGELFF
>TRBJ1-1|few|11|-|TRBV20-1
TGCAGTGCGGGATCCGACACTGAAGCTTTCTTT
CSAGSDTEAFF
>TRBJ1-3|-|15|-|TRBV25-1
TGTGCCAGCAGTGACTCTACAGTCGGGGGAAACACCATATATTTT
CASSDSTVGGNTIYF
>TRBJ1-1|once|14|-|TRBV2
TGTGCCAGCACACCCCAGGGGCTGAACACTGAAGCTTTCTTT
CASTPQGLNTEAFF
>TRBJ1-4|-|11|-|TRBV30
TGTGCCTGGAGTGTCGGGGAAAAACTGTTTTTT
CAWSVGEKLFF
>TRBJ1-1|-|13|-|TRBV30
TGTGCCTGGAGGTCTCGGGTCGACACTGAAGCTTTCTTT
CAWRSRVDTEAFF
>TRBJ1-1|-|14|-|TRBV7-2
TGTGCCAGCAGCTTTCGGGGCAGGGACACTGAAGCTTTCTTT
CASSFRGRDTEAFF
>TRBJ2-3|-|14|-|TRBV29-1
TGCAGCGCGATGACAGATACTAGCACAGATACGCAGTATTTT
CSAMTDTSTDTQYF
>TRBJ2-7|-|17|TRBD2|TRBV7-9
TGTGCCAGCAGCTTCGGTGGGACCGGGACTATAACCTACGAGCAGTACTTC
CASSFGGTGTITYEQYF
>TRBJ1-2|-|13|-|TRBV28
TGTGCCAGCGCCCCTGGGGGGAACTATGGCTACACCTTC
CASAPGGNYGYTF
>TRBJ2-7|once|13|TRBD1|TRBV7-7
TGTGCCAGCAGCTGGGACAGGGTGGGCGAGCAGTACTTC
CASSWDRVGEQYF
>TRBJ1-2|few|14|-|TRBV10-3
TGTGCCATCAGTGCCCTCAGGGCAGACTATGGCTACACCTTC
CAISALRADYGYTF
>TRBJ2-7|-|15|-|TRBV2
TGTGCCAGCAGTGACTGGACGGGTCTGGGTGCCGAGCAGTACTTC
CASSDWTGLGAEQYF
>TRBJ1-2|-|17|-|TRBV11-2
TGTGCCAGCAGCTCGAACCGACAGGCCAGAAGCAGCTATGGCTACACCTTC
CASSSNRQARSSYGYTF
>TRBJ2-7|-|18|TRBD2|TRBV4-1
TGCGCCAGCAGCCAAGATGGGACTAGCGGGGTTAGCTCCTACGAGCAGTACTTC
CASSQDGTSGVSSYEQYF
>TRBJ1-1|once|14|TRBD1|TRBV9
TGTGCCAGCAGCGAAAACCCAGGGGGCCCTGAAGCTTTCTTT
CASSENPGGPEAFF
>TRBJ1-2|-|16|-|TRBV15
TGTGCCACCAGCAGAGAATCCAGAGGGAATAACTATGGCTACACCTTC
CATSRESRGNNYGYTF
>TRBJ2-7|-|16|-|TRBV5-7
TGTGCCAGCAGCGACACTCCTAGGAAAAGCTCCTACGAGCAGTACTTC
CASSDTPRKSSYEQYF
>TRBJ2-7|-|15|TRBD2|TRBV11-2
TGTGCCAGCAGCTTACTTCCAGCGGGAGAGGTCGAGCAGTACTTC
CASSLLPAGEVEQYF
>TRBJ2-3|-|15|TRBD1|TRBV7-9
TGTGCCAGCAGCTTAAGGACAGGGGATAAAGATACGCAGTATTTT
CASSLRTGDKDTQYF
>TRBJ2-7|-|13|-|TRBV5-1
TGCGCCAGCAGCTTGGAGGGTACCTACGAGCAGTACTTC
CASSLEGTYEQYF
>TRBJ2-3|once|15|TRBD2|TRBV7-2
TGTGCCAGCAGCCCCGCTAGCGGAGGGGCAGATACGCAGTATTTT
CASSPASGGADTQYF
>TRBJ1-1|once|14|-|TRBV30
TGTGCCTACAAGATGACAGGTGTTGGTACTGAAGCTTTCTTT
CAYKMTGVGTEAFF
>TRBJ1-2|-|15|-|TRBV5-6
TGTGCCAGCAGCTTGGTCAGTTCCTCCGACTATGGCTACACCTTC
CASSLVSSSDYGYTF
>TRBJ2-7|once|14|-|TRBV2
TGTGCCAGCAGTGAGTCTCTCAGCTCCTACGAGCAGTACTTC
CASSESLSSYEQYF
>TRBJ2-5|few|16|-|TRBV29-1
TGCAGCGTTGAAGATTGGTCCCCGGGACTTCAGGAGACCCAGTACTTC
CSVEDWSPGLQETQYF
>TRBJ2-5|-|14|TRBD1|TRBV5-1
TGCGCCAGCAGCTCAGGACAGGGCCAAGAGACCCAGTACTTC
CASSSGQGQETQYF
>TRBJ1-3|once|14|-|TRBV19
TGTGCCAGTAGTAGCCCCGGCTCTGGAAACACCATATATTTT
CASSSPGSGNTIYF
>TRBJ1-6|few|14|-|TRBV4-1
TGCGCCAGCAGCCCCGCAGTAAATAATTCACCCCTCCACTTT
CASSPAVNNSPLHF
>TRBJ1-1|-|14|-|TRBV19
TGTGCCAGTAGTGAGACAGGAATGAACACTGAAGCTTTCTTT
CASSETGMNTEAFF
>TRBJ2-1|-|17|TRBD2|TRBV2
TGTGCCAGGGAGGTAACTAGCGGGATTAGATCCTACAATGAGCAGTTCTTC
CAREVTSGIRSYNEQFF
>TRBJ2-7|-|18|-|TRBV12-2
TGTGCAAGTCGCTTAGTAGGGAGACACAGGGTTTCGGGGCTCGAGCAGTACTTC
CASRLVGRHRVSGLEQYF
>TRBJ1-5|-|15|TRBD1|TRBV27
TGTGCCAGCAGACAACAGGGGTATAGCAATCAGCCCCAGCATTTT
CASRQQGYSNQPQHF
>TRBJ2-7|few|14|TRBD2|TRBV7-9
TGTGCCAGCAGCGCCCGGACTAGCCGGTACGAGCAGTACTTC
CASSARTSRYEQYF
>TRBJ1-1|-|13|-|TRBV5-6
TGTGCCAGCAGCCTACCTACGAACACTGAAGCTTTCTTT
CASSLPTNTEAFF
>TRBJ1-2|-|12|-|TRBV30
TGTGCCTGGAGCCGGGGTATCTATGGCTACACCTTC
CAWSRGIYGYTF
>TRBJ1-3|-|14|-|TRBV19
TGTGCCAGTAGTCCCGACAGCTCTGGAAACACCATATATTTT
CASSPDSSGNTIYF
>TRBJ2-1|-|14|-|TRBV6-6
TGTGCCAGCAGTAAACGAGGTGCCGCCAATGAGCAGTTCTTC
CASSKRGAANEQFF
>TRBJ2-7|-|16|-|TRBV9
TGTGCCAGCAGCGAGGGACAGGCCTTCGGGGGGGACGAGCAGTACTTC
CASSEGQAFGGDEQYF
>TRBJ1-2|-|15|-|TRBV12-5
TGTGCTAGTGGTTTGGATGGGACATTTAACTATGGCTACACCTTC
CASGLDGTFNYGYTF
>TRBJ2-5|-|15|-|TRBV11-2
TGTGCCAGCAGCTCCCAGGGGCTTATACAAGACACCCAGTACTTC
CASSSQGLIQDTQYF
>TRBJ1-5|-|13|TRBD1|TRBV28
TGTGCCAGCAGCAGGGGGCTGAGTCAGCCCCAGCATTTT
CASSRGLSQPQHF
>TRBJ2-3|-|13|-|TRBV18
TGTGCCAGCTCACCGACGGTATCCGATACGCAGTATTTT
CASSPTVSDTQYF
>TRBJ2-1|-|15|-|TRBV2
TGTGCCAGCAGTCAGCAGGGACGGGGGGCATTTGAGCAGTTCTTC
CASSQQGRGAFEQFF
>TRBJ1-5|-|16|-|TRBV21-1
TGTGCCAGCAGCAAAGCAGGGGCGTACGGCAATCAGCCCCAGCATTTT
CASSKAGAYGNQPQHF
>TRBJ2-5|-|16|-|TRBV6-5
TGTGCCAGCAGCTACGAAAGCACACAGGGTATCGGGACCCAGTACTTC
CASSYESTQGIGTQYF
>TRBJ1-1|-|13|-|TRBV7-3
TGTGCCAGCAGTCGTCTCCCGGGCACTGAAGCTTTCTTT
CASSRLPGTEAFF